This paragraph covers one T cell receptor beta chain sequence. Using immunoSEQ multiplex PCR, the repertoire was profiled, and TCRdb retains in-frame clones only, with some absent. The table has about 220,000 clones, about 85% seen once. The data derive from a study of blood T cell repertoires in COVID-19. Looking at the study overall: Samples came from the United States, Italy and Spain, spanning acute and convalescent COVID-19.

CDR3 size: 14 residues. The ends were cut back, 1 base at V and 3 bases at J, with 13 bases in the middle. Germline V lookup: CDR1 GTSNPN, CDR2 SVGIG (reference sequence). Sequenced material: peripheral blood. The V call is TRBV30, the J call TRBJ2-7, with D possibly being TRBD1 (5 bases). The TCR originated in a man between 25 and 39 years old with active or convalescent COVID-19. This CDR3 is CAWSGQGVGYEQYF. CDR3 sequence (DNA): TGTGCCTGGAGTGGGCAGGGTGTAGGCTACGAGCAGTACTTC.